This TCR beta chain was found in a study of cytomegalovirus exposure and HLA in healthy donors. With 3 bases removed from V and 7 bases from J, the gap between germline ends came to 13 bases. The CDR3 length is 14 residues. Germline loops: CDR1 SGHVS, CDR2 FQNEAQ. Primers included in the PCR were 60 Vbeta and 13 Jbeta primers. TCRdb's table, derived via immunoSEQ multiplex PCR, lists solely in-frame clones and lacks some. The table has roughly 130,000 clones, roughly three quarters seen once. Findings and limits, study-wide: Most likely, a cluster of highly shared sequence variants arose as a sequencing artifact.

With respect to this clone: Its antigen is unknown.

The sequencing input was PBMCs. The J gene is TRBJ2-1, the V gene TRBV7-8; D unresolved. This TCR was sampled from a female donor in good health and CMV-seronegative. The CDR3 loop reads CASSFRRVENEQFF. CDR3 bases: TGTGCCAGCAGCTTCCGACGGGTCGAGAATGAGCAGTTCTTC.